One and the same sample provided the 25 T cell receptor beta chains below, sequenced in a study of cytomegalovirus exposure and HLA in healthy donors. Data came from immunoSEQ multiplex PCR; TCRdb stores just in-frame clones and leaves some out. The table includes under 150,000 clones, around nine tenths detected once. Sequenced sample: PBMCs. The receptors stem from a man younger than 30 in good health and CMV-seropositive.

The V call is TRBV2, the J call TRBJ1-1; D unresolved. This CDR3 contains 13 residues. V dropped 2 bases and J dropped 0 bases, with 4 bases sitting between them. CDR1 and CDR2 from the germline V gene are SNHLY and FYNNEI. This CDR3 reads CASSESVNTEAFF. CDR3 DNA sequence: TGTGCCAGCAGTGAATCAGTGAACACTGAAGCTTTCTTT. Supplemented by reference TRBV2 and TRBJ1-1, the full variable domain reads EPEVTQTPSHQVTQMGQEVILRCVPISNHLYFYWYRQILGQKVEFLVSFYNNEISEKSEIFDDQFSVERPDGSNFTLKIRSTKLEDSAMYFCASSESVNTEAFFGQGTRLTVV.

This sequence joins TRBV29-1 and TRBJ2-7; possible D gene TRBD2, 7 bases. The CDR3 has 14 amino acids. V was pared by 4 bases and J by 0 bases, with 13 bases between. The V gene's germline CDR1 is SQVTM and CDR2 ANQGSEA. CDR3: CSVVGGASSYEQYF. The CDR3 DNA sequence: TGCAGCGTTGTAGGGGGGGCGAGCTCCTACGAGCAGTACTTC.

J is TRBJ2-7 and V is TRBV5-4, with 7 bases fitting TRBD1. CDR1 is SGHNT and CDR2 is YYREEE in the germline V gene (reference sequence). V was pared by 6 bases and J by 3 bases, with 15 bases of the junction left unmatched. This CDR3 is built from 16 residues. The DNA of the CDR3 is TGTGCCAGCACCTTCGGAGACAGGGAAGAGGACTACGAGCAGTACTTC. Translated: CASTFGDREEDYEQYF.

CDR3 amino acids: CASSSYQPQHF. CDR3 DNA: TGTGCCAGCAGCTCGTATCAGCCCCAGCATTTT. This rearrangement joins TRBV5-8 to TRBJ1-5, with D hard to call. Germline CDR1 and CDR2: SGHTS and YDEGEE. V lost 3 bases and J lost 5, with 3 bases in between. This CDR3 region has 11 residues.

The CDR3, as DNA: TGCGCCAGCAGCACTACTAATAATTCACCCCTCCACTTT. It encodes CASSTTNNSPLHF. V gene TRBV5-1 combines with J gene TRBJ1-6; no definite D call. In germline, CDR1 is SGHRS, CDR2 YFSETQ. Trimming shortened V by 4 bases and J by 5 bases, and 7 bases separated the two germline ends. This CDR3 comprises 13 residues.

The CDR3 nucleotides read TGTGCCAGCAGCCCACGGACAGTTCCGAACTATGGCTACACCTTC. Protein product: CASSPRTVPNYGYTF. V gene TRBV9 combines with J gene TRBJ1-2, with D tentatively TRBD1 (6 bases). There are 15 residues in the CDR3. Germline V lookup: CDR1 SGDLS, CDR2 YYNGEE. The V end lost 4 bases, the J end lost 2 bases, and 15 bases lay between the germline ends.

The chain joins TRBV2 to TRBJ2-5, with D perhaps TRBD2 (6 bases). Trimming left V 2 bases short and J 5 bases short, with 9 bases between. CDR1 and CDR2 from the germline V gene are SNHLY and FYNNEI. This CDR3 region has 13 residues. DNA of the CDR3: TGTGCCAGCAGTGAAACGGGGGTGGAGACCCAGTACTTC. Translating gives CASSETGVETQYF.

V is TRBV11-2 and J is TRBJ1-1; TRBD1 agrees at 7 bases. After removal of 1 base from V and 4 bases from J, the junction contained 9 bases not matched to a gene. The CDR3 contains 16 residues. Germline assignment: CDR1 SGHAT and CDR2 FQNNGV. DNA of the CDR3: TGTGCCAGCAGCTTAGGGGCGACAGGGTTTAGCACTGAAGCTTTCTTT. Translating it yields CASSLGATGFSTEAFF.

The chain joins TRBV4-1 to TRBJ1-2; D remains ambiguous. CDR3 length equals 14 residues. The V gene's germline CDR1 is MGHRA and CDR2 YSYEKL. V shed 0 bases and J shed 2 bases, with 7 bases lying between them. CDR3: CASSQEPGNYGYTF. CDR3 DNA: TGCGCCAGCAGCCAAGAACCCGGGAACTATGGCTACACCTTC.

The CDR3 loop reads CASSTDSAFGPQHF. The CDR3 region has the DNA TGTGCCAGCAGTACCGACAGTGCCTTCGGGCCCCAGCATTTT. The chain couples TRBV6-5 to TRBJ1-5, with a possible D match to TRBD1 (5 bases). The germline V gene encodes CDR1 MNHEY and CDR2 SVGAGI. The CDR3 is 14 amino acids. V was pared by 5 bases and J by 9 bases, with 17 bases between.

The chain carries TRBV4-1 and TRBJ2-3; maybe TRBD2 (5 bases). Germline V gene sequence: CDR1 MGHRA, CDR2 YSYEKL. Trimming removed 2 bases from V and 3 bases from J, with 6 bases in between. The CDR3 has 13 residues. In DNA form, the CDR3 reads TGCGCCAGCAGCCAAACTAGAACAGATACGCAGTATTTT. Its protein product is CASSQTRTDTQYF.

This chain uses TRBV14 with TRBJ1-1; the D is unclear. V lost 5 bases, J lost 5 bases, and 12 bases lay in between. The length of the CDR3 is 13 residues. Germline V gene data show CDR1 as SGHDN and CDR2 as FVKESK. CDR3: CASSERDTTEAFF. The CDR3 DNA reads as TGTGCCAGCAGCGAGAGGGATACGACTGAAGCTTTCTTT.

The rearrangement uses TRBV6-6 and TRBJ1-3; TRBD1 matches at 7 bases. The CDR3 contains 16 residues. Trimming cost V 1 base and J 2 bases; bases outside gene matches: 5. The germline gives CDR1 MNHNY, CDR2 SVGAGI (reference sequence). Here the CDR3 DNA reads TGTGCCAGCAGTTACTTAACAGGGGCCCCTGGAAACACCATATATTTT. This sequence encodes CASSYLTGAPGNTIYF.

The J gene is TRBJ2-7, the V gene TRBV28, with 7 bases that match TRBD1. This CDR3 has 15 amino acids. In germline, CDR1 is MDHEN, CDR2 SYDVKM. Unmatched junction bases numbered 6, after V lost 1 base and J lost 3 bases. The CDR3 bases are TGTGCCAGCAGTTTATTTAGGGACAGTCTCTACGAGCAGTACTTC. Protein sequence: CASSLFRDSLYEQYF. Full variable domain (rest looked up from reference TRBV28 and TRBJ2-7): DVKVTQSSRYLVKRTGEKVFLECVQDMDHENMFWYRQDPGLGLRLIYFSYDVKMKEKGDIPEGYSVSREKKERFSLILESASTNQTSMYLCASSLFRDSLYEQYFGPGTRLTVT.

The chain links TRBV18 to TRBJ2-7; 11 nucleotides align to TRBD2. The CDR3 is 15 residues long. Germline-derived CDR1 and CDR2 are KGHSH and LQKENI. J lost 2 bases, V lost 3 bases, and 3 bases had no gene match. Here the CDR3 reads CASSPGTSGTYEQYF. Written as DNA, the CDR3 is TGTGCCAGCTCACCGGGGACTAGCGGTACCTACGAGCAGTACTTC.

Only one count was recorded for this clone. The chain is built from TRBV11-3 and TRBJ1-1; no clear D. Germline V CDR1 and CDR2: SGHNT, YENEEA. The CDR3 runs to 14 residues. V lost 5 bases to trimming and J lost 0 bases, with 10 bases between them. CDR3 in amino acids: CASSPTAMNTEAFF. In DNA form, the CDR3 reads TGTGCCAGCAGCCCAACAGCTATGAACACTGAAGCTTTCTTT.

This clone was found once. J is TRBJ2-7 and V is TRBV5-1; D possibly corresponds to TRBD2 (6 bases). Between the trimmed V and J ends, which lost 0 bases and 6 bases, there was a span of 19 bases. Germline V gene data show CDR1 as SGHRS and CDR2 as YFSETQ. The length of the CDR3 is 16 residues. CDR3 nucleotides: TGCGCCAGCAGCTTGGGGGCGGGGTTCCGAGGGGCCGAGCAGTACTTC. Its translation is CASSLGAGFRGAEQYF.

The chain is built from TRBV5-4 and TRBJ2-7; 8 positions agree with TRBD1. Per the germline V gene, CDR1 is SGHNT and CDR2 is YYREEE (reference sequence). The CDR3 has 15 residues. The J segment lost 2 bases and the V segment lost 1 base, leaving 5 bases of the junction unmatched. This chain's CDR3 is CASSLRTQGAYEQYF. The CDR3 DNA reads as TGTGCCAGCAGCTTGAGAACACAGGGGGCCTACGAGCAGTACTTC.

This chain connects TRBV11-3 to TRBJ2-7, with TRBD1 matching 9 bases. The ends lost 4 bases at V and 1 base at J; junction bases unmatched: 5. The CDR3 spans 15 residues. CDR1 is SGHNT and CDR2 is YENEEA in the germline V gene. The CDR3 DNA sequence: TGTGCCAGCAGCTCCAGGGACAGGGAGTCCTACGAGCAGTACTTC. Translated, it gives CASSSRDRESYEQYF.

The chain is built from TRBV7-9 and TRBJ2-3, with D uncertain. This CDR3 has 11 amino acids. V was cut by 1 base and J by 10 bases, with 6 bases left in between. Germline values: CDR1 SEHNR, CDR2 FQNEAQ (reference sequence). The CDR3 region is CASSLEEAQYF. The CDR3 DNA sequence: TGTGCCAGCAGCTTAGAAGAGGCGCAGTATTTT.

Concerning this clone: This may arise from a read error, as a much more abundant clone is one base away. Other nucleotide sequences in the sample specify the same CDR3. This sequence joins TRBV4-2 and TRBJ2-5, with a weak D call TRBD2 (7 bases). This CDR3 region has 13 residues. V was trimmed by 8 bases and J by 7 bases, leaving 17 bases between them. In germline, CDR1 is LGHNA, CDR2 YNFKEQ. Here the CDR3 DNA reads TGTGCCAGCCGTGGGGGGGCCCCGGGGACCCAGTACTTC. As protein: CASRGGAPGTQYF.

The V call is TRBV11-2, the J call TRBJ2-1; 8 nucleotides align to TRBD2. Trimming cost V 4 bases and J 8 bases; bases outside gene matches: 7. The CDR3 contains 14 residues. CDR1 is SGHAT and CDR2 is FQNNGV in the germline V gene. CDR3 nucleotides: TGTGCCAGCAGCTCTAGCGGGCCGAAGGATGAGCAGTTCTTC. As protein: CASSSSGPKDEQFF.

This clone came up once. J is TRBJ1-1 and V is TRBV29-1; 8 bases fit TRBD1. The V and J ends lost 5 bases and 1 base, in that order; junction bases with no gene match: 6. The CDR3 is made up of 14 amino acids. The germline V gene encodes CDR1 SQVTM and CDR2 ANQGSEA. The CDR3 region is CSVLVRGQNTEAFF. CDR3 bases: TGCAGCGTTCTCGTCAGGGGGCAGAACACTGAAGCTTTCTTT. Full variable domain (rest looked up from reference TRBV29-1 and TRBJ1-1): SAVISQKPSRDICQRGTSLTIQCQVDSQVTMMFWYRQQPGQSLTLIATANQGSEATYESGFVIDKFPISRPNLTFSTLTVSNMSPEDSSIYLCSVLVRGQNTEAFFGQGTRLTVV.

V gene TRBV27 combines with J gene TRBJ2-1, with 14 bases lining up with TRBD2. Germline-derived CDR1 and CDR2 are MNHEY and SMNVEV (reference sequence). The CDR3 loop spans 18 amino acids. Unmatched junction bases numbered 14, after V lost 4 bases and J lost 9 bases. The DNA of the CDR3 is TGTGCCAGCAGTTCCTCAAGGACTAGCGGGGGGCTTGGGGGTGAGCAGTTCTTC. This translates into CASSSSRTSGGLGGEQFF.

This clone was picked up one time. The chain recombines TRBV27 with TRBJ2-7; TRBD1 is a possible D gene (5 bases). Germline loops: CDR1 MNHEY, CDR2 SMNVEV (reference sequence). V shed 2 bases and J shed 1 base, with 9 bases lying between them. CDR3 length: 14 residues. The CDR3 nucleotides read TGTGCCAGCAGTTTACAGGGCACTTCCTACGAGCAGTACTTC. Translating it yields CASSLQGTSYEQYF.